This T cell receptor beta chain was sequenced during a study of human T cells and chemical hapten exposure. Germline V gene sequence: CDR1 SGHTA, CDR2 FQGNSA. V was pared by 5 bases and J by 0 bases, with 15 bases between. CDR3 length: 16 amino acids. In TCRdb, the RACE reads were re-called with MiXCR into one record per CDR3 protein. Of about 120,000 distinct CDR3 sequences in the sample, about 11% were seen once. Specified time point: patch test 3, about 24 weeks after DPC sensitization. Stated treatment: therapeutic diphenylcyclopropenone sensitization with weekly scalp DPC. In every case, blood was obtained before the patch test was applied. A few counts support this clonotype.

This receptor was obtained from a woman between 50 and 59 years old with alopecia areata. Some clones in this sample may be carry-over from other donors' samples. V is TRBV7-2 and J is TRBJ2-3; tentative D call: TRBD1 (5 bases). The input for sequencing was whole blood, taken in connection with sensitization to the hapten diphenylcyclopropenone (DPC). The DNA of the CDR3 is TGTGCCAGCAGCCTGTTGGACAATCCTAGCACAGATACGCAGTATTTT. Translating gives CASSLLDNPSTDTQYF.